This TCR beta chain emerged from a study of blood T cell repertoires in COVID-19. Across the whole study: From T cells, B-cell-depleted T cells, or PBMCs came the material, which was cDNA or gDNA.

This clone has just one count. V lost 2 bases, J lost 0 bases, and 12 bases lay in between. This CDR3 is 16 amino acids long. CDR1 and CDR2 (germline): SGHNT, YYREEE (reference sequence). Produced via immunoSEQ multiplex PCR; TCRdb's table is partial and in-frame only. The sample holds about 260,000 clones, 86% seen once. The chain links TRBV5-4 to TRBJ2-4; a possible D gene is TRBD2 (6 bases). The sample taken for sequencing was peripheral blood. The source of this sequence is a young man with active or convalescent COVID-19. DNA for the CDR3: TGTGCCAGCAGCTTTGGGGGGTTCCTAGCCAAAAACATTCAGTACTTC. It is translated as CASSFGGFLAKNIQYF.